These 18 T cell receptor beta chains originate from one sample sequenced in a study of cytomegalovirus exposure and HLA in healthy donors. The PCR ran on 60 Vbeta and 13 Jbeta primers. Libraries were prepared by immunoSEQ multiplex PCR; TCRdb keeps only in-frame clonotypes and omits some of them. Here the sample spans some 110,000 clones, less than 85% being singletons. The sequencing input was PBMCs. Every receptor here comes from a man aged 45-60 years in good health and CMV-seropositive.

This clone was counted between two and nine times. The rearrangement joins TRBV5-8 to TRBJ2-1; 9 nucleotides align to TRBD1. Germline V gene sequence: CDR1 SGHTS, CDR2 YDEGEE. J was trimmed by 6 bases and V by 4 bases; bases with no gene match: 5. CDR3 length: 14 residues. CDR3: CASSRQGGGNEQFF. The CDR3 DNA sequence: TGTGCCAGCAGCCGACAGGGGGGTGGCAATGAGCAGTTCTTC.

The chain links TRBV7-9 to TRBJ2-1; 8 nucleotides agree with TRBD2. This CDR3 has 16 residues. CDR1 and CDR2 (germline): SEHNR, FQNEAQ (reference sequence). The trim removed 1 base at V and 10 bases at J, leaving 12 bases unmatched. The CDR3 bases are TGTGCCAGCAGCTTAGGGACTAATTCGGGGGGGGAGGAGCAGTTCTTC. Its protein product is CASSLGTNSGGEEQFF.

The chain is built from TRBV4-3 and TRBJ1-6, with 9 bases identical to TRBD1. CDR1 and CDR2 (germline): LGHNA, YSLEER. V was clipped by 3 bases and J by 10 bases; unmatched bases: 16. This CDR3 spans 18 amino acids. In DNA form, the CDR3 reads TGCGCCAGCAGCCAGGGACAGTTTGTGGGGACAGGGAGGTCACCCCTCCACTTT. Translated: CASSQGQFVGTGRSPLHF.

This clone was picked up a small number of times. CDR3 DNA sequence: TGTGCCAGCAGTTTCGGGGGGGAACTACTGGGGTACGAGCAGTACTTC. It is translated as CASSFGGELLGYEQYF. J is TRBJ2-7 and V is TRBV28; TRBD2 aligns across 8 bases. The ends lost 3 bases at V and 4 bases at J; junction bases unmatched: 11. This CDR3 has 16 amino acids. Germline V gene lookup returns CDR1 MDHEN and CDR2 SYDVKM.

A few counts support this clone. V and J are TRBV7-9 and TRBJ1-2; TRBD1 matches 8 bases. The V and J ends lost 5 bases and 7 bases, in that order; junction bases with no gene match: 15. Germline values: CDR1 SEHNR, CDR2 FQNEAQ (reference sequence). The CDR3 has 16 amino acids. CDR3 residues: CASSKDRERLRRGYTF. The CDR3 DNA sequence: TGTGCCAGCAGCAAGGACAGGGAACGTCTCCGTCGTGGCTACACCTTC.

The chain has TRBV2 and TRBJ2-1; 9 nucleotides match TRBD1. The V segment lost 6 bases and the J segment 12 bases; nucleotides outside the gene matches: 12. The CDR3 has 14 residues. Germline-derived CDR1 and CDR2 are SNHLY and FYNNEI. The CDR3 loop reads CASSPSIGGQGQFF. The DNA for the CDR3 is TGTGCCAGCAGCCCTTCTATCGGGGGACAGGGGCAGTTCTTC.

V gene TRBV28 combines with J gene TRBJ1-4; the D gene is possibly TRBD1 (6 bases). The CDR3 is 15 residues long. Trimming removed 7 bases from V and 4 bases from J, with 16 bases in between. Germline-derived CDR1 and CDR2 are MDHEN and SYDVKM. The DNA for the CDR3 is TGTGCCAGCATGTCAGGGGCAATGGTTAATGAAAAACTGTTTTTT. The encoded protein is CASMSGAMVNEKLFF.

This chain uses TRBV5-1 with TRBJ1-4, with TRBD1 identical over 8 bases. The trim removed 4 bases at V and 0 bases at J, leaving 5 bases unmatched. The CDR3 length is 16 residues. From germline, CDR1 is SGHRS and CDR2 YFSETQ. DNA of the CDR3: TGCGCCAGCAGCAGGGGGACAGGTGCAACTAATGAAAAACTGTTTTTT. It specifies CASSRGTGATNEKLFF.

The rearrangement joins TRBV5-4 to TRBJ2-1; D may be TRBD2 (6 bases). The length of the CDR3 is 14 residues. CDR1 is SGHNT and CDR2 is YYREEE in the germline V gene (reference sequence). The germline V and J ends were trimmed by 3 bases and 6 bases, with 13 bases remaining between them. In DNA form, the CDR3 reads TGTGCCAGCAGCTCTTCACTAGCTCCCAATGAGCAGTTCTTC. Translated: CASSSSLAPNEQFF.

This chain links TRBV5-1 with TRBJ2-5; 11 nucleotides agree with TRBD1. This CDR3 contains 16 residues. The V and J ends lost 0 bases and 1 base, in that order; junction bases with no gene match: 2. From germline, CDR1 is SGHRS and CDR2 YFSETQ. CDR3 region: CASSLAGTGGQETQYF. The CDR3 nucleotides read TGCGCCAGCAGCTTGGCCGGGACAGGGGGCCAAGAGACCCAGTACTTC.

This clone appeared a single time. The rearrangement uses TRBV5-4 and TRBJ2-3; 8 positions match TRBD1. V was clipped by 4 bases and J by 3 bases; unmatched bases: 4. This CDR3 has 14 amino acids. Germline CDR1 reads SGHNT; CDR2 reads YYREEE (reference sequence). CDR3 amino acids: CASSPGQGTDTQYF. CDR3 sequence (DNA): TGTGCCAGCAGCCCCGGACAGGGAACAGATACGCAGTATTTT.

This chain links TRBV5-1 with TRBJ2-2, with TRBD2 as a possible D gene (5 bases). The CDR3 has 16 residues. CDR1 and CDR2 (germline): SGHRS, YFSETQ. V was cut by 0 bases and J by 5 bases, with 14 bases left in between. The CDR3 sequence: CASSLEPGRGTGELFF. CDR3 bases: TGCGCCAGCAGCTTGGAACCGGGCAGAGGGACCGGGGAGCTGTTTTTT. Together with reference TRBV5-1 and TRBJ2-2, the CDR3 gives the full variable domain: KAGVTQTPRYLIKTRGQQVTLSCSPISGHRSVSWYQQTPGQGLQFLFEYFSETQRNKGNFPGRFSGRQFSNSRSEMNVSTLELGDSALYLCASSLEPGRGTGELFFGEGSRLTVL.

As for this clone: At one boundary the junction diverges from the germline segment, which might be a read error. The chain recombines TRBV7-7 with TRBJ2-7; D unresolved. The CDR3 has 13 amino acids. CDR1 is SSHAT and CDR2 is FNYEAQ in the germline V gene (reference sequence). The CDR3: CASSLALRLEQYF. CDR3 nucleotide sequence: TGTGCTAGCAGCTTAGCCCTCCGGTTGGAGCAGTACTTC.

This chain joins TRBV5-6 and TRBJ2-7, with D perhaps TRBD2 (7 bases). V lost 7 bases and J lost 2, with 19 bases in between. This CDR3 region has 15 residues. CDR1 and CDR2 from the germline V gene are SGHDT and YYEEEE. The CDR3: CASQLERGGPYEQYF. CDR3 DNA: TGTGCCAGCCAACTAGAGAGGGGGGGCCCCTACGAGCAGTACTTC.

The chain employs TRBV7-9 and TRBJ2-1; possible D gene TRBD2, 5 bases. Per the germline V gene, CDR1 is SEHNR and CDR2 is FQNEAQ (reference sequence). There are 14 residues in the CDR3. V was shortened by 8 bases and J by 2 bases, with 13 bases between the two germline ends. For the CDR3, the DNA is TGTGCCAGCTCTAAGGGAGCCCCCTACAATGAGCAGTTCTTC. Encoded protein: CASSKGAPYNEQFF.

This chain joins TRBV4-1 and TRBJ2-7; 10 bases match TRBD1. V lost 6 bases to trimming and J lost 4 bases; unmatched junction nucleotides: 3. CDR1 and CDR2 (germline): MGHRA, YSYEKL. The CDR3 consists of 13 residues. CDR3 nucleotides: TGCGCCAGCAGTCGACAGGGGGCTTACGAGCAGTACTTC. It yields the protein CASSRQGAYEQYF.

The chain uses TRBV5-5 and TRBJ2-7, with 7 positions matching TRBD1. With 3 bases clipped from V and 2 bases from J, the junction kept 11 bases outside the gene matches. The CDR3 sequence is 16 residues long. Germline CDR1 SGHKS, CDR2 YYEKEE (reference sequence). CDR3 in DNA: TGTGCCAGCAGCTCTTTCAGGAGACAGGGTACCTACGAGCAGTACTTC. This translates into CASSSFRRQGTYEQYF.

The gene calls are TRBV6-5 and TRBJ1-6; perhaps TRBD1 as D (5 bases). Germline V gene data show CDR1 as MNHEY and CDR2 as SVGAGI. The CDR3 has 14 amino acids. Trimming shortened V by 2 bases and J by 7 bases, and 9 bases separated the two germline ends. CDR3 nucleotides: TGTGCCAGCAGTTACGTCGCAGGGAATTCACCCCTCCACTTT. This codes for CASSYVAGNSPLHF.